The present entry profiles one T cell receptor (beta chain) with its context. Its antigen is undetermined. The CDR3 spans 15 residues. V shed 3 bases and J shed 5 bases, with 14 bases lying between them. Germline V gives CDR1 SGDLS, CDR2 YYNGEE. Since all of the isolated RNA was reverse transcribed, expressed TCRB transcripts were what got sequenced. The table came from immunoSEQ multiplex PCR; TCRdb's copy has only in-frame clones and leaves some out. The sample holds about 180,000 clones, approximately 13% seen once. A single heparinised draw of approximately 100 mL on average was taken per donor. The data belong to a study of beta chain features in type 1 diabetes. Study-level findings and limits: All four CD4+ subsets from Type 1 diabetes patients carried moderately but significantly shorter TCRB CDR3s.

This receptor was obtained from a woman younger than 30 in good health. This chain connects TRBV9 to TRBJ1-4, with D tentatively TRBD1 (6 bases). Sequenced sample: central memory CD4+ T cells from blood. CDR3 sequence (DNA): TGTGCCAGCAGCGAATCAGGGGCTCGGAATGAAAAACTGTTTTTT. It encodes CASSESGARNEKLFF.